The 14 T cell receptor beta chains below were found in one sample sequenced in a study of blood T cell repertoires in COVID-19. Only in-frame clones appear in the TCRdb table, and some are missing; sequencing was by immunoSEQ multiplex PCR. The repertoire holds some 300,000 clones, with more than 75% as singletons. The sample comprised PBMCs or T cells enriched from blood (not recorded which). These receptors originate from a woman in her sixties in a cohort exposed to, infected with or recovered from COVID-19 (not recorded which).

This clone was detected a few times. The J gene is TRBJ1-1, the V gene TRBV7-6, with D possibly TRBD1 on 6 matching bases. Looked up from germline, CDR1 is SGHVS and CDR2 is FNYEAQ. The CDR3 runs 14 residues. The V end was cut by 1 base, the J end by 1 base, with 7 bases between. CDR3 sequence: CASSLVGGNTEAFF. CDR3 in DNA: TGTGCCAGCAGCTTAGTAGGGGGGAACACTGAAGCTTTCTTT.

The chain joins TRBV24-1 to TRBJ2-1; 11 bases are a match to TRBD1. The CDR3 has 16 amino acids. Looked up from germline, CDR1 is KGHDR and CDR2 is SFDVKD. Losses at the gene ends were 3 bases for V and 5 bases for J; bases not matched to a gene: 5. The CDR3 nucleotides are TGTGCCACCAGTGATCAAGGACAGGGGGCGCACAATGAGCAGTTCTTC. Translating it yields CATSDQGQGAHNEQFF.

The J gene is TRBJ1-2, the V gene TRBV5-4; 10 bases align to TRBD1. The CDR3 length is 15 residues. Germline lookup yields CDR1 SGHNT and CDR2 YYREEE (reference sequence). V lost 2 bases to trimming and J lost 5 bases; unmatched junction nucleotides: 6. CDR3 region: CASSFGTGVYYGYTF. The CDR3 DNA reads as TGTGCCAGCAGCTTTGGGACAGGGGTTTATTATGGCTACACCTTC.

This chain connects TRBV19 to TRBJ1-6, with TRBD1 matching 8 bases. Trimming removed 7 bases from V and 10 bases from J; junction bases left unmatched: 9. This CDR3 has 14 amino acids. CDR1 is LNHDA and CDR2 is SQIVND in the germline V gene (reference sequence). CDR3 bases: TGTGCCAGTACCGCGACAGGGGAGTGGTCACCCCTCCACTTT. Protein sequence: CASTATGEWSPLHF.

The rearrangement uses TRBV24-1 and TRBJ2-3; 9 positions match TRBD2. V shed 1 base and J 1 base; nucleotides not matched to a gene: 2. The CDR3 consists of 16 residues. Germline CDR1 and CDR2: KGHDR and SFDVKD. CDR3 in DNA: TGTGCCACCAGTGATTTTAGCGGGGGCGGCACAGATACGCAGTATTTT. It yields the protein CATSDFSGGGTDTQYF.

The chain couples TRBV6-5 to TRBJ1-2; no definite D call. V shed 6 bases and J shed 5 bases, with 16 bases lying between them. The CDR3 contains 14 residues. Germline V gives CDR1 MNHEY, CDR2 SVGAGI. In DNA form, the CDR3 reads TGTGCCAGCAGGCCCTCGACTCCCCCTTATGGCTACACCTTC. It is translated as CASRPSTPPYGYTF.

V gene TRBV7-3 combines with J gene TRBJ1-4, with D possibly matching TRBD1 (6 bases). The germline CDR1 and CDR2 sequences are SGHTA and FQGTGA. CDR3 length equals 16 residues. V lost 5 bases and J 0 bases, leaving 13 bases between the germline ends. The CDR3 reads CASSPEKGATNEKLFF. DNA for the CDR3: TGTGCCAGCAGCCCGGAAAAGGGGGCAACTAATGAAAAACTGTTTTTT.

This chain joins TRBV18 and TRBJ2-3, with 9 bases lining up with TRBD1. CDR3 length equals 14 residues. The germline V gene has CDR1 KGHSH and CDR2 LQKENI. V lost 8 bases, J lost 2 bases, and 5 bases stayed unmatched. CDR3 coding DNA: TGTGCCAGCGGGGACAGGGACCACACAGATACGCAGTATTTT. This codes for CASGDRDHTDTQYF.

In this sample, this clone turned up a few times. This rearrangement joins TRBV28 to TRBJ1-5; D is unclear. V gave up 1 base and J gave up 5 bases, with 9 bases separating them. The length of the CDR3 is 14 residues. Germline V gives CDR1 MDHEN, CDR2 SYDVKM. Here the CDR3 DNA reads TGTGCCAGCAGTTTATCGGGGAACTATCAGCCCCAGCATTTT. Amino acids: CASSLSGNYQPQHF.

The chain uses TRBV25-1 and TRBJ2-7; 7 positions match TRBD1. From germline, CDR1 is MGHDK and CDR2 SYGVNS. This CDR3 region has 15 residues. Trimming cost V 3 bases and J 5 bases; bases outside gene matches: 10. The CDR3 is CASSEAGNRGDEQYF. The CDR3 bases are TGTGCCAGCAGTGAGGCCGGGAACAGGGGTGACGAGCAGTACTTC.

This chain connects TRBV24-1 to TRBJ1-5; perhaps TRBD1 as D (6 bases). Deletions cut 2 bases from V and 0 bases from J, with 16 bases between. Germline V CDR1 and CDR2: KGHDR, SFDVKD. The CDR3 has 18 residues. This chain's CDR3 is CATSDSHSGQYSNQPQHF. The CDR3 DNA reads as TGTGCCACCAGTGATTCCCACTCCGGACAGTATAGCAATCAGCCCCAGCATTTT.

The rearrangement links TRBV14 to TRBJ1-2; 8 nucleotides match TRBD1. Trimming took 4 bases from V and 7 from J; bases not matched to a gene: 5. The CDR3 totals 13 residues. The V gene's germline CDR1 is SGHDN and CDR2 FVKESK. Here the CDR3 reads CASSPRQGTGYTF. CDR3 DNA: TGTGCCAGCAGCCCTCGACAGGGGACTGGCTACACCTTC.

This rearrangement joins TRBV3-1 (or the pseudogene TRBV3-2) to TRBJ1-3; D call uncertain. The CDR3 runs 18 residues. V shed 4 bases and J shed 0 bases, with 19 bases lying between them. The germline gives CDR1 LGHDT, CDR2 YNNKEL (reference sequence). Here the CDR3 reads CASSPLQNQILSGNTIYF. The CDR3 DNA reads as TGTGCCAGCAGCCCTCTGCAGAACCAAATCCTCTCTGGAAACACCATATATTTT.

The chain has TRBV29-1 and TRBJ2-7; 10 nucleotides line up with TRBD1. V gave up 7 bases and J gave up 5 bases; unmatched junction bases: 5. Per germline, CDR1 SQVTM and CDR2 ANQGSEA. This CDR3 contains 12 residues. CDR3 residues: CSADRGQDEQYF. In DNA, the CDR3 is TGCAGCGCAGACAGGGGGCAAGACGAGCAGTACTTC.